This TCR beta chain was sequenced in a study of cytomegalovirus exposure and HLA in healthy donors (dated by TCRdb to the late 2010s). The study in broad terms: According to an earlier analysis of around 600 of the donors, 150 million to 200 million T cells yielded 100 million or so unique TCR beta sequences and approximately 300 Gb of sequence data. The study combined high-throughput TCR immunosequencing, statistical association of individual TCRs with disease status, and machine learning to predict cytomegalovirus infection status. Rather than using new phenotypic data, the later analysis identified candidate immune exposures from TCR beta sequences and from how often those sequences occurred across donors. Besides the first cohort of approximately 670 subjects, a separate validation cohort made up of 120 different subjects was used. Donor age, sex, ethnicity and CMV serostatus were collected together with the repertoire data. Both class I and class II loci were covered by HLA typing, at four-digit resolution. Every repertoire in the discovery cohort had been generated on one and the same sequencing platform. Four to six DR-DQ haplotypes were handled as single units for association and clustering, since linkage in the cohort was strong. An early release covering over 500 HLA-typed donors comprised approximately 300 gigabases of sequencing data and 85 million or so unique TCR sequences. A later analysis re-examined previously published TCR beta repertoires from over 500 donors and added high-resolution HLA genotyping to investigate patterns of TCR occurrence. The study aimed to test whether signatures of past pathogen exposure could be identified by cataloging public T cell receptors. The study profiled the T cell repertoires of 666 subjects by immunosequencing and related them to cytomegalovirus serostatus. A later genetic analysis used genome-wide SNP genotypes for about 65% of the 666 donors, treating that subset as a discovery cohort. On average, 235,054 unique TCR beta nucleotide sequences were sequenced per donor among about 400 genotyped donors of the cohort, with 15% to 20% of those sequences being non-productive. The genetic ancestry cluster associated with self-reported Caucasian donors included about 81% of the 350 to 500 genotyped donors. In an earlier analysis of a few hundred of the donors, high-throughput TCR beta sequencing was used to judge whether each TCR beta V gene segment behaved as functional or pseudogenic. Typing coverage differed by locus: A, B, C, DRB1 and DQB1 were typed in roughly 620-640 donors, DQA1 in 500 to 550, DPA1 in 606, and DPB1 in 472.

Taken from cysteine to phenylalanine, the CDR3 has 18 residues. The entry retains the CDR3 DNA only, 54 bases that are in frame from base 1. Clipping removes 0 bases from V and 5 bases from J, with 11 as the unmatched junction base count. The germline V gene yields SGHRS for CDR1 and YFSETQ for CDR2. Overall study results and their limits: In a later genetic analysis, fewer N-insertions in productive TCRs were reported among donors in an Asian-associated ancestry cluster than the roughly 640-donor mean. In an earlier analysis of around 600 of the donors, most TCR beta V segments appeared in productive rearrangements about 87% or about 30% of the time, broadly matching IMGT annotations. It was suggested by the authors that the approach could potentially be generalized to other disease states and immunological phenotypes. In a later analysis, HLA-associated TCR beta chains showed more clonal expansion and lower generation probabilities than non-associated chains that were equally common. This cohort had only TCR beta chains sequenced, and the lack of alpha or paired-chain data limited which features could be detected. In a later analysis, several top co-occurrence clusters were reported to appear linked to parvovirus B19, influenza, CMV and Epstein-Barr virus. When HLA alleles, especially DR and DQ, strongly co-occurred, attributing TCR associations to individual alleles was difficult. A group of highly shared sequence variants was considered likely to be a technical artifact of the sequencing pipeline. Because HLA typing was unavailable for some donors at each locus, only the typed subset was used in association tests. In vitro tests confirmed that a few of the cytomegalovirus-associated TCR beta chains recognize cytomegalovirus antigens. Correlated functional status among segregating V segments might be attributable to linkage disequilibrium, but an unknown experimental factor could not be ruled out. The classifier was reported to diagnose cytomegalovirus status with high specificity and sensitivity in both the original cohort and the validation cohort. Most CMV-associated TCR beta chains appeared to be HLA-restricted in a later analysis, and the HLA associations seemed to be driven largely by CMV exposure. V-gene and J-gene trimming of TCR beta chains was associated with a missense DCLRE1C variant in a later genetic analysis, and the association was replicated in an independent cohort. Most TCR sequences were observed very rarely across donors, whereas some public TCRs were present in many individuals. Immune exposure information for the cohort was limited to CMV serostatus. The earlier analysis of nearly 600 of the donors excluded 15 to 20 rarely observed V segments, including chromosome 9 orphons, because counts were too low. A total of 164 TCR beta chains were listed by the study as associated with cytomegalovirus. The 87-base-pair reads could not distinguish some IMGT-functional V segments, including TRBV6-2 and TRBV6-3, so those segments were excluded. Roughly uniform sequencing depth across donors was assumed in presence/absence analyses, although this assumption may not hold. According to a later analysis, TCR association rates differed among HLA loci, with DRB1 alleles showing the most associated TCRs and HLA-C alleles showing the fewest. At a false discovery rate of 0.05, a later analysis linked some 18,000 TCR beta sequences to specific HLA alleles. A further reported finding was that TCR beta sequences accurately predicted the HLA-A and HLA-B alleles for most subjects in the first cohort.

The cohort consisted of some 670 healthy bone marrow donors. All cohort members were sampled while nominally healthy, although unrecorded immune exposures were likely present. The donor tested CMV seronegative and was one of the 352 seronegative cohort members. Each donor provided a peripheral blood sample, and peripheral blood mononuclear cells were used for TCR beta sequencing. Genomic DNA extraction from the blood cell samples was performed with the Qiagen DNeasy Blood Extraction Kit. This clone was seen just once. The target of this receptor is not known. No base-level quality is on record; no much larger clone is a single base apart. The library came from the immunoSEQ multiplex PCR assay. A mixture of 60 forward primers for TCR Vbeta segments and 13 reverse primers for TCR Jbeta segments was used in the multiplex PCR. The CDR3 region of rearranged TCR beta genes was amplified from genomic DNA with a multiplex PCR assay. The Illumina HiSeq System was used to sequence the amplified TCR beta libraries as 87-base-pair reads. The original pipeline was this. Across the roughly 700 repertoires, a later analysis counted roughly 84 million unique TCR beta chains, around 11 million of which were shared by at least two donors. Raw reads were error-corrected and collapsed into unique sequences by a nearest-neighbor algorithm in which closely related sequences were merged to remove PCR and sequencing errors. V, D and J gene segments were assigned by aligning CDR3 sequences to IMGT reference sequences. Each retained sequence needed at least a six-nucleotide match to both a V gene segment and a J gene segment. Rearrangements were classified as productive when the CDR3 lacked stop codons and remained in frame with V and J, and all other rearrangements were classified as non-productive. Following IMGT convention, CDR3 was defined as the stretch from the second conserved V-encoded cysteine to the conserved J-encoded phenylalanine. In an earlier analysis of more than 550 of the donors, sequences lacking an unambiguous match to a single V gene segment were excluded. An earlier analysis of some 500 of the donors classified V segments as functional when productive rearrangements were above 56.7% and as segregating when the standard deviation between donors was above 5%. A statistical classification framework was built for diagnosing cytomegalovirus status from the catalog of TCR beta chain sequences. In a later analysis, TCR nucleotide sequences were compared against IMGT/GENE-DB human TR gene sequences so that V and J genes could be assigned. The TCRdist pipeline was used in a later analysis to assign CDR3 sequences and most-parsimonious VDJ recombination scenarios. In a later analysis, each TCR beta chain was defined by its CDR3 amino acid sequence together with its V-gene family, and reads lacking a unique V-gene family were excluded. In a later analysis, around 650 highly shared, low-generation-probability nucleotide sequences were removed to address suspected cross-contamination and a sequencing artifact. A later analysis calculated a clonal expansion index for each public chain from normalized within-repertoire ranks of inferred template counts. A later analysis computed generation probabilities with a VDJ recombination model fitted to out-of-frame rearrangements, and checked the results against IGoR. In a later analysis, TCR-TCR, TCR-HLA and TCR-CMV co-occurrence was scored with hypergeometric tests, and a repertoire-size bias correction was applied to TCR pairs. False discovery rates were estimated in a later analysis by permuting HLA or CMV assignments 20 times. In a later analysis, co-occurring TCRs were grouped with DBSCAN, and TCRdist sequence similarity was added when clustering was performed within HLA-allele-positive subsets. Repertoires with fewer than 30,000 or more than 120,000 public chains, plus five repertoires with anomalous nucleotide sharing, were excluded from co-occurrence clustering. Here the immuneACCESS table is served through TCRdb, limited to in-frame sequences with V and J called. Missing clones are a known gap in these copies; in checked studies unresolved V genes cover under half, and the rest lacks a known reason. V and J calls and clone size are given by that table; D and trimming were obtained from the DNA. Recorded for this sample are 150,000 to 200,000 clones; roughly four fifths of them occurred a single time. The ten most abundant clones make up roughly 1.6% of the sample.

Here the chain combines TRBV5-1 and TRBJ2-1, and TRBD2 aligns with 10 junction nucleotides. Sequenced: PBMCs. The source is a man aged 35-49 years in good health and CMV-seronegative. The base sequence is TGCGCCAGCAGCTTGGCCCGTTTAAGCGGGAGGGCCCACAATGAGCAGTTCTTC. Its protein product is CASSLARLSGRAHNEQFF. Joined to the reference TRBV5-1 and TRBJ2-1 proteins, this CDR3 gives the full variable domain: KAGVTQTPRYLIKTRGQQVTLSCSPISGHRSVSWYQQTPGQGLQFLFEYFSETQRNKGNFPGRFSGRQFSNSRSEMNVSTLELGDSALYLCASSLARLSGRAHNEQFFGPGTRLTVL.